A selection of T cell receptor beta chains follows, all from one sample in a study of shared clonotypes between healthy human individuals. Sequenced by immunoSEQ multiplex PCR; TCRdb stores in-frame clones only, minus some. The table includes roughly 2.2 million clones, 85% to 95% detected once. Material for sequencing was naive CD4+ T cells from PBMCs. These receptors originate from a young man in good health. Some clones in this sample may be carry-over from other donors' samples. CDR3s leave out the opening cysteine and the closing phenylalanine or tryptophan. The D gene is left open where the match is weak. Clone size is not always given. Where it is, it says once, few, many or a class for expanded clones.

D gene	V gene	J gene	clone size	CDR3 protein
.	TRBV7-3	TRBJ2-1	once	ASSRGTWDEQF
.	TRBV15	TRBJ2-5	.	ATSRDPSSETQY
TRBD1	TRBV5-1	TRBJ2-2	.	ASSWDSPRTGELF
.	TRBV28	TRBJ2-5	.	ASSVYPLGRLNQETQY
TRBD2	TRBV7-2	TRBJ2-1	.	ASSLGTRNEQF
TRBD2	TRBV5-1	TRBJ2-3	.	ASRIAGLGTDTQY
TRBD1	TRBV7-9	TRBJ1-1	.	AWEDRTNTEAF
.	TRBV27	TRBJ2-7	.	ASSLYAPIDWISYEQY
.	TRBV7-9	TRBJ1-2	.	ASSLRGENGGYT
.	TRBV29-1	TRBJ1-1	.	SVDLQLNTEAF
.	TRBV5-1	TRBJ2-2	.	ASSLAGVGTGELF
TRBD2	TRBV4-1	TRBJ2-1	.	ASSQDGLAGGSYNEQF
.	TRBV7-6	TRBJ2-7	.	ASSLTGRLDEQY
.	TRBV7-3	TRBJ2-3	once	ASSLGLFPSTDTQY
.	TRBV27	TRBJ2-5	.	ASVPRAAGWETQY
TRBD1	TRBV6-5	TRBJ2-5	.	ASSWTGQETQY
.	TRBV12-2	TRBJ2-7	.	ASRPRSGQSSYEQY
TRBD1	TRBV5-1	TRBJ2-7	once	ASSQTGAAYEQY
.	TRBV28	TRBJ2-7	.	ASSLWSGTYEQY
.	TRBV5-1	TRBJ2-1	.	ASSLVASSYNEQF
.	TRBV5-1	TRBJ2-2	.	ASSLSAFRSNTGELF
TRBD1	TRBV6-1	TRBJ1-1	.	ASSVQGGTEAF
.	TRBV2	TRBJ1-3	.	ASSAKQGNTIY
TRBD1	TRBV6-6	TRBJ1-5	once	ASRDRVSNQPQH